The clone carrying this T cell receptor (beta chain) was found once. These data come from a study of blood T cell repertoires in COVID-19. As for the study in general: Researchers got acute and convalescent COVID-19 samples from the United States, Italy and Spain. Sources were T cells, B-cell-depleted T cells, or PBMCs; the material itself was cDNA or gDNA.

Between the trimmed V and J ends, which lost 3 bases and 2 bases, there was a span of 4 bases. The length of the CDR3 is 13 residues. The germline V gene encodes CDR1 KGHDR and CDR2 SFDVKD. As processed by the authors: It was from reference gene primer amplification that nucleated cell counts were estimated. The table came from immunoSEQ multiplex PCR; TCRdb's copy has only in-frame clones and leaves some out. That table supplies the V and J calls and clone size; D and trimming were determined from the DNA. The sample consists of approximately 69,000 clones, around 70% of them appearing once. Sequencing was done on a sample of peripheral blood. The receptor's source is a man aged 55 to 70 with acute or convalescent COVID-19. The chain combines TRBV24-1 with TRBJ1-5; no definite D call. In DNA, the CDR3 is TGTGCCACCAGTGATCCTGGCAATCAGCCCCAGCATTTT. This codes for CATSDPGNQPQHF.